This T cell receptor beta chain was recorded in a study of blood T cell repertoires in COVID-19 (dated by TCRdb to the early 2020s). Background on the whole study: The collaborator samples originated in the United States, Italy and Spain and spanned the acute and convalescent phases of COVID-19. The prospective study material was composed of cDNA or gDNA derived from T cells, B-cell-depleted T cells, or PBMCs. The dataset comprised deeply sampled blood TCRbeta repertoires from subjects exposed to, actively infected with, or recovered from COVID-19. The repertoires were released in a freely available public database meant as a resource for research on the immune response to SARS-CoV-2. Samples were obtained from the ongoing ImmuneRACE study (first 160 participants) and from 1,200 or so subjects provided by 6 global collaborators. Nearly every sample came with metadata listing a de-identified subject ID, COVID-19 status, age in years and sex. Where HLA class I and class II types were available, the types were taken from metadata supplied by the sample provider, not from assay-based typing.

TCRbeta CDR3 regions were amplified from genomic DNA by means of the immunoSEQ Assay, a bias-controlled multiplex PCR. In the authors' own workflow: The number of nucleated cells in each sample was estimated from the amplification of reference gene primers within the assay. Sequence reads were collapsed and filtered to measure the absolute abundance of every unique TCRbeta CDR3 rearrangement. For each sample, productive Simpson clonality was calculated as the square root of Simpson's diversity index over productive rearrangements. What TCRdb holds here is the immuneACCESS table cut down to in-frame rearrangements. Part of the clones is not present; checked against another copy, under half of the missing clones reflect an unresolved V gene, and the others are unexplained. V, J and clone size are those of that table, while D and trimming were read from the DNA. The table for this sample lists 220,000 or so clones; 82% of them were counted only once. Of the sample, about 3.2% falls within the top ten clones.

Participants in the prospective study were enrolled through a virtual design, were aged roughly 18 to 90 years, and lived in approximately 25 United States geographic areas. To assign participants to cohorts, the prospective study relied on clinical history that participants themselves reported in a screening survey and a study questionnaire. Recovered participants in ImmuneRACE Cohort 3 were defined by two consecutive negative NP/OP PCR tests, clearance by a healthcare professional, or resolution of symptoms. In the prospective study, whole blood, serum and a nasopharyngeal or oropharyngeal swab were collected from each participant by mobile phlebotomists. Prospective study participants could optionally give additional blood draws and questionnaires over an approximately 2-month period. Prospective study blood samples were shipped either frozen or at room temperature before DNA extraction. In the case of this clone: What antigen it recognizes has not been identified. No clone much larger than this one lies a single base away; base qualities are absent.

Paper-wide results and their limitations: Clinical and demographic metadata were provided uncurated, with the amount varying by source and participant.

This sequence originates from an older woman who had recovered from COVID-19. The specimen sequenced was PBMCs or T cells enriched from blood (not recorded which).

The CDR3: CASSTSSRGGIDTQYF. The DNA is TGCGCCAGCAGTACATCGAGCCGGGGGGGTATAGATACGCAGTATTTT. The sequence joins TRBV4-3 to TRBJ2-3; 8 middle bases align to TRBD2. CDR3 length: 16 amino acids, cysteine to phenylalanine. Only the CDR3 part of the read is kept: 48 bases, read in frame from the first base. The junction shows trimming of 6 bases on V and 5 bases on J, and the gene matches do not reach 13 bases of it. CDR1 LGHNA and CDR2 YSLEER were looked up in the germline V gene.